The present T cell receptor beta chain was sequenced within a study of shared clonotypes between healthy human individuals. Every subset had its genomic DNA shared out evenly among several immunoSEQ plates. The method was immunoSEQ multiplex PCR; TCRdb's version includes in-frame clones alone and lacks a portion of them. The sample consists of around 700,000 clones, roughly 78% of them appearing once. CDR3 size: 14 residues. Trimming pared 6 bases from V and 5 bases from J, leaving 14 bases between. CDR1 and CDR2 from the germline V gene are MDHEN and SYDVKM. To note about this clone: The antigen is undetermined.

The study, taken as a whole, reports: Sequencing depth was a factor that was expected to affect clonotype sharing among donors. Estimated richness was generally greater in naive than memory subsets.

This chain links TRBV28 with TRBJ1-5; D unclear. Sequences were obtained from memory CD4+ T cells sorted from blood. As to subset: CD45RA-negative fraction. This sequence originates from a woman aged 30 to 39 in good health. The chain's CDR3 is CASRSRTLDQPQHF. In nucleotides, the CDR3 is TGTGCCAGCAGATCTCGCACTCTGGATCAGCCCCAGCATTTT.